A selection of T cell receptor beta chains follows, all from one sample in a study of cytomegalovirus exposure and HLA in healthy donors. The assay was immunoSEQ multiplex PCR, and TCRdb's table has in-frame clones only and misses some. The table lists roughly 250,000 clones, 84% of them singletons. Material: PBMCs. The receptors here all came from a middle-aged woman in good health and CMV-seropositive. Both conserved end residues are part of each CDR3. A D gene is named only where the DNA matches it firmly. For some rows the clone size is stated as once, few or many, or as a class when expanded; others skip it.

v_gene	d_gene	j_gene	abundance	CDR3aa	CDR3nt
TRBV2	NA	TRBJ2-1	NA	CASRGHYNEQFF	TGTGCCAGCAGGGGACACTACAATGAGCAGTTCTTC
TRBV9	TRBD1	TRBJ2-5	few	CASSGTGGETQYF	TGTGCCAGCAGTGGGACAGGGGGAGAGACCCAGTACTTC
TRBV15	TRBD2	TRBJ2-1	once	CATSTGLRWNEQFF	TGTGCCACCAGCACGGGACTACGTTGGAATGAGCAGTTCTTC
TRBV7-2	TRBD2	TRBJ2-5	NA	CASSPRTSAYQETQYF	TGTGCCAGCAGCCCGAGGACTAGCGCGTACCAAGAGACCCAGTACTTC
TRBV7-9	TRBD1	TRBJ1-5	once	CASSGQGGYSNQPQHF	TGTGCCAGCTCGGGACAGGGGGGTTATAGCAATCAGCCCCAGCATTTT
TRBV28	NA	TRBJ1-5	NA	CASSLQGNQPQHF	TGTGCCAGCAGCCTACAGGGAAATCAGCCCCAGCATTTT
TRBV28	TRBD1	TRBJ2-1	once	CASSSAGTGVYNEQFF	TGTGCCAGCAGTTCGGCCGGGACAGGGGTCTACAATGAGCAGTTCTTC
TRBV2	NA	TRBJ1-1	NA	CATSAGRNTEAFF	TGTGCCACCTCGGCCGGGAGAAACACTGAAGCTTTCTTT
TRBV28	NA	TRBJ1-5	NA	CASSETGWSNQPQHF	TGTGCCAGCAGTGAAACAGGGTGGAGCAATCAGCCCCAGCATTTT
TRBV2	NA	TRBJ1-2	NA	CASSGDYPHGYTF	TGTGCCAGCAGTGGGGACTACCCCCATGGCTACACCTTC
TRBV30	NA	TRBJ2-2	NA	CAWSLTGGELFF	TGTGCCTGGAGTCTAACCGGCGGGGAGCTGTTTTTT
TRBV19	NA	TRBJ2-5	few	CASSQSTGLQETQYF	TGTGCCAGTAGTCAGTCCACAGGATTGCAAGAGACCCAGTACTTC
TRBV27	TRBD2	TRBJ2-7	NA	CASRRGTSGSYEQYF	TGTGCCAGCAGGCGAGGGACTAGCGGCTCCTACGAGCAGTACTTC
TRBV6-1	NA	TRBJ1-1	NA	CASSEPTVYENTEAFF	TGTGCCAGCAGTGAACCGACAGTTTACGAGAACACTGAAGCTTTCTTT
TRBV9	NA	TRBJ2-1	NA	CASSEGRRNEQFF	TGTGCCAGCAGCGAGGGGAGGAGGAATGAGCAGTTCTTC
TRBV7-2	NA	TRBJ1-2	NA	CASSFPDRNYGYTF	TGTGCCAGCAGCTTCCCCGACAGGAACTATGGCTACACCTTC
TRBV4-3	NA	TRBJ2-7	few	CASSQGSSAYEQYF	TGCGCCAGCAGCCAAGGGTCCAGCGCCTACGAGCAGTACTTC
TRBV9	NA	TRBJ1-5	NA	CASSVAENQPQHF	TGTGCCAGCAGCGTAGCGGAGAATCAGCCCCAGCATTTT
TRBV28	TRBD1	TRBJ1-5	NA	CASSLWGTGDQPQHF	TGTGCCAGCAGTTTATGGGGGACAGGGGATCAGCCCCAGCATTTT
TRBV2	TRBD2	TRBJ2-1	NA	CASSGLADNEQFF	TGTGCCAGCAGTGGACTAGCGGACAATGAGCAGTTCTTC
TRBV11-3	TRBD2	TRBJ2-3	NA	CASSFQSSGRAGDTQYF	TGTGCCAGCAGCTTTCAGAGTAGCGGGAGGGCCGGGGATACGCAGTATTTT
TRBV30	NA	TRBJ1-1	NA	CAWSVGAWDTEAFF	TGTGCCTGGAGTGTGGGGGCGTGGGACACTGAAGCTTTCTTT
TRBV20-1	TRBD1	TRBJ1-2	NA	CSATPGQVYTF	TGCAGTGCTACTCCCGGACAGGTCTACACCTTC
TRBV2	NA	TRBJ1-5	NA	CASRPDRYNQPQHF	TGTGCCAGCAGACCGGACAGATACAATCAGCCCCAGCATTTT
TRBV19	TRBD2	TRBJ2-2	NA	CASSIMERGSGELFF	TGTGCCAGTAGTATTATGGAGCGGGGGTCCGGGGAGCTGTTTTTT
TRBV5-1	TRBD1	TRBJ2-6	NA	CASSSPGQGSSIMGANVLTF	TGCGCCAGCAGCTCCCCGGGACAGGGAAGCAGTATCATGGGGGCCAACGTCCTGACTTTC
TRBV6-4	NA	TRBJ1-1	NA	CASSKGRTEAFF	TGTGCCAGCAGTAAGGGGAGGACTGAAGCTTTCTTT
TRBV28	NA	TRBJ2-7	NA	CASSLGAGTVGEQYF	TGTGCCAGCAGTTTAGGGGCAGGCACCGTTGGCGAGCAGTACTTC
TRBV5-6	NA	TRBJ2-1	NA	CASREDAWGEQFF	TGTGCCAGCAGGGAGGATGCTTGGGGTGAGCAGTTCTTC
TRBV19	NA	TRBJ2-2	few	CASSISPREWGGELFF	TGTGCCAGTAGTATCTCCCCTCGGGAGTGGGGCGGGGAGCTGTTTTTT
TRBV14	NA	TRBJ1-2	NA	CASSQDVNYGYTF	TGTGCCAGCAGCCAAGACGTAAACTATGGCTACACCTTC
TRBV19	NA	TRBJ2-1	once	CASSAAGYSSYNEQFF	TGTGCCAGTAGCGCAGCGGGCTATAGCTCCTACAATGAGCAGTTCTTC
TRBV2	NA	TRBJ2-2	NA	CASTGVTMAGELFF	TGTGCCAGCACAGGGGTAACTATGGCCGGGGAGCTGTTTTTT
TRBV10-3	TRBD2	TRBJ2-1	NA	CAISPSGRAGDEQFF	TGTGCCATCAGTCCAAGCGGGAGGGCCGGTGATGAGCAGTTCTTC
TRBV6-6	NA	TRBJ1-2	NA	CASRTTGLGGYTF	TGTGCCAGCAGGACGACAGGCTTAGGAGGCTACACCTTC
TRBV18	TRBD2	TRBJ2-2	NA	CASSPAVLAVNTGELFF	TGTGCCAGCTCACCAGCAGTTCTAGCGGTGAACACCGGGGAGCTGTTTTTT
TRBV9	NA	TRBJ1-2	NA	CASSPQRGIGGYTF	TGTGCCAGCAGCCCGCAGAGAGGGATAGGTGGCTACACCTTC
TRBV6-1	NA	TRBJ1-1	NA	CASSDRGLTEAFF	TGTGCCAGCAGTGATAGGGGCCTCACTGAAGCTTTCTTT
TRBV7-9	TRBD1	TRBJ1-1	NA	CSSSPDRGTIYTEAFF	TGTTCCAGCAGCCCCGACAGGGGGACGATCTACACTGAAGCTTTCTTT
TRBV28	NA	TRBJ1-2	NA	CASSLWTAGSNYGYTF	TGTGCCAGCAGTTTATGGACGGCAGGCTCTAACTATGGCTACACCTTC
TRBV30	TRBD1	TRBJ1-1	NA	CAWRGTGGGREAFF	TGTGCCTGGAGGGGGACAGGGGGCGGACGTGAAGCTTTCTTT
TRBV7-2	TRBD1	TRBJ1-5	NA	CASSLALTGDQPQHF	TGTGCCAGCAGCTTAGCGCTAACAGGGGATCAGCCCCAGCATTTT
TRBV19	TRBD1	TRBJ2-4	NA	CASSMYRGQGLVAKNIQYF	TGTGCCAGTAGTATGTACAGGGGACAGGGGCTGGTTGCCAAAAACATTCAGTACTTC
TRBV7-8	NA	TRBJ1-1	NA	CASSFTGDTEAFF	TGTGCCAGCAGCTTCACAGGAGACACTGAAGCTTTCTTT
TRBV28	NA	TRBJ1-4	NA	CASSKDAGWANEKLFF	TGTGCCAGCAGCAAAGACGCAGGGTGGGCTAATGAAAAACTGTTTTTT
TRBV7-9	TRBD1	TRBJ1-1	NA	CASSDYGQGRAEAFF	TGTGCCAGCAGCGATTACGGACAGGGGCGAGCTGAAGCTTTCTTT
TRBV7-6	NA	TRBJ2-5	NA	CASSLDGGRGEQYF	TGTGCCAGCAGCTTAGACGGGGGACGAGGGGAGCAGTACTTC
TRBV6-6	NA	TRBJ2-7	once	CASSFSQTASYEQYF	TGTGCCAGCAGTTTTTCACAGACAGCCTCCTACGAGCAGTACTTC
TRBV7-9	NA	TRBJ1-6	NA	CASSFGQGSYNSPLHF	TGTGCCAGCAGCTTTGGTCAGGGTTCTTATAATTCACCCCTCCACTTT
TRBV10-3	NA	TRBJ1-6	few	CANRGGDSPLHF	TGTGCCAACAGAGGGGGAGATTCACCCCTCCACTTT
TRBV7-3	NA	TRBJ2-3	NA	CASSPSASNTQYF	TGTGCCAGCAGCCCTAGCGCGTCGAATACGCAGTATTTT
TRBV7-9	TRBD1	TRBJ1-5	NA	CASSRDRGVNQPQHF	TGTGCCAGCAGCCGGGACAGGGGGGTCAATCAGCCCCAGCATTTT
TRBV4-1	NA	TRBJ1-4	once	CASSQEGQDNEKLFF	TGCGCCAGCAGCCAAGAAGGTCAGGATAATGAAAAACTGTTTTTT
TRBV9	TRBD2	TRBJ2-2	NA	CASSVAPRLAGTGGELFF	TGTGCCAGCAGCGTAGCTCCCCGACTAGCGGGAACCGGCGGGGAGCTGTTTTTT
TRBV7-2	NA	TRBJ2-7	NA	CASSPSLYEQYF	TGTGCCAGCAGCCCGTCCCTCTACGAGCAGTACTTC
TRBV7-2	TRBD2	TRBJ2-1	NA	CASTVTSVSYNEQFF	TGTGCCAGCACCGTAACTAGCGTGTCCTACAATGAGCAGTTCTTC
TRBV28	NA	TRBJ1-1	once	CASSRGGGTEAFF	TGTGCCAGCAGTAGGGGGGGCGGCACTGAAGCTTTCTTT